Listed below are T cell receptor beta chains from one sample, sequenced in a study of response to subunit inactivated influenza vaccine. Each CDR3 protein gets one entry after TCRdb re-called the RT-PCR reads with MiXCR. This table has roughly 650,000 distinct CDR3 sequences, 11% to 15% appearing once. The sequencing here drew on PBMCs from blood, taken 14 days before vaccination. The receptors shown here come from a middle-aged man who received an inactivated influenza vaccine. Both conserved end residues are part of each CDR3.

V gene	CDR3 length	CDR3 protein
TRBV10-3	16	CAISESGGSLTDTQYF
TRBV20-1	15	CSASSGGQEGSPLHF
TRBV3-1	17	CASSQDRLGRFTGELFF
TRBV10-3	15	CAISDLAGAPGEQFF
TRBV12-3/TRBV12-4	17	CASSWGGALRSNQPQHF
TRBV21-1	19	CASSKVGNFTGLAKNIQYF
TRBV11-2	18	CASSLGSGHLSGANVLTF
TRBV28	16	CASSFLPGQTGNEQYF
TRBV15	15	CATSRDQLNTGELFF
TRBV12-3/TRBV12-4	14	CASRQRGGTDTQYF
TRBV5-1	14	CASRDSAGNTEAFF
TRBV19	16	CASSSPTGLSTDTQYF
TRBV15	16	CATSRALAGGVIEQFF
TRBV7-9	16	CASSLPGVRDTGELFF
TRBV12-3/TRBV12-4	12	CASSLAANTIYF
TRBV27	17	CASSLLSPSGETDTQYF
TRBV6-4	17	CATAMNRERIITDTQYF
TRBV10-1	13	CASSRAGQETQYF
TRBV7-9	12	CASSPMGYEQYF
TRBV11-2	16	CASQVGPQTNTGELFF
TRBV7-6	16	CASSSAGSRGRGEQYF
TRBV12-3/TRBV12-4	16	CASIYGGGQFYNEQFF
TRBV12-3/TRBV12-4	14	CASTVWGIGEKLFF
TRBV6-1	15	CASSPPGLIYNEQFF
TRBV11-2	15	CASSLRLGTSYEQYF
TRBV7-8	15	CASSPYTHSTDTQYF
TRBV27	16	CASSPLGVGRPYEQYF
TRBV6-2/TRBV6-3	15	CASSRTLSSNTEAFF
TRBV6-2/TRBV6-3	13	CASSYFDRVEQYF
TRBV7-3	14	CASSSTGISNEQFF
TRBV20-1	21	CSARVAPGTRQKGGSTDTQYF
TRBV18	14	CASSPDMTTDTQYF
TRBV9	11	CASSESDTQYF
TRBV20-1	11	CSARWSGELFF
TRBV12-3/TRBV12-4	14	CASSFGGTGYGYTF
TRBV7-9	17	CASTPVLSSGNLETQYF
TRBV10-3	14	CAISDPTRGGTQYF
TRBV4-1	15	CASSYTGTAIDGYTF
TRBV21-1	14	CASSSSSGSYEQYF
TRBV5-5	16	CASRRVTSGVTGELFF
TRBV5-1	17	CASSPGLAGGSQETQYF